Here is one TCR beta chain with its context. Its antigen has not been determined. No base-level quality is on record; no much larger clone is a single base apart. Spanning cysteine to phenylalanine, the CDR3 consists of 17 amino acids. Only the CDR3 DNA is retained, 51 bases long and in frame from the first base. According to the germline V gene (reference sequence), CDR1 reads LNHDA and CDR2 reads SQIVND. Ends trimmed: V by 1 base, J by 0 bases; bases unmatched to a gene: 3. The data derive from a study of blood T cell repertoires in COVID-19 (dated by TCRdb to about 2020). In the study overall: The collaborator samples originated in the United States, Italy and Spain and spanned the acute and convalescent phases of COVID-19. The prospective study material was composed of cDNA or gDNA derived from T cells, B-cell-depleted T cells, or PBMCs. The dataset comprised deeply sampled blood TCRbeta repertoires from subjects exposed to, actively infected with, or recovered from COVID-19. The repertoires were released in a freely available public database meant as a resource for research on the immune response to SARS-CoV-2. Samples were obtained from the ongoing ImmuneRACE study (first 160 participants) and from 950 to 1,500 subjects provided by 6 global collaborators. A de-identified subject ID, COVID-19 status, age in years and sex were almost always included in the sample metadata. Where available, HLA class I and class II types were obtained from metadata supplied by the sample provider rather than from assay-based typing. Summary of the overall study and its limitations: The quantity of clinical and demographic metadata differed by source and by participant and was supplied without curation.

TCRbeta CDR3 regions were amplified from genomic DNA by means of the immunoSEQ Assay, a bias-controlled multiplex PCR. Concerning the study's data processing: Within the assay, amplification of reference gene primers was used to estimate how many nucleated cells each sample contained. Sequence reads were collapsed and filtered to measure the absolute abundance of every unique TCRbeta CDR3 rearrangement. For each sample, productive Simpson clonality was calculated as the square root of Simpson's diversity index across productive rearrangements. TCRdb holds this immuneACCESS table with in-frame rearrangements only. Some clones are missing; in checked studies, unresolved V genes explain under half, and the rest has no known cause. V and J calls and clone size come straight from that table; D and trimming were deduced from the DNA. This sample is represented by approximately 290,000 clones; roughly 84% of them were singletons. 15% to 19% of the sample comes from the top ten.

One collaborating source in Seattle enrolled patients while the patients were actively infected and followed the patients over time throughout the course of disease. Collaborating institutions collected whole blood in K2EDTA tubes following their own protocols. For TCRbeta analysis, collaborator samples were shipped as frozen whole blood, as isolated PBMCs, or as DNA extracted from either sample type. This TCR was recovered from a person aged 65 to 85 with COVID-19, enrolled during active disease. The sequencing input was peripheral blood. This chain joins TRBV19 to TRBJ2-1, with 10 bases in between that match TRBD2. At the DNA level, the sequence is TGTGCCAGTAGTATAGCTAGCGGGGGCCTCTCCTACAATGAGCAGTTCTTC. Its product reads: CASSIASGGLSYNEQFF.